This TCR beta chain was found in a study of OX40 agonist ivuxolimab in advanced cancers. Study-wide context: Ivuxolimab, an agonistic anti-OX40 (CD134) antibody, was given to patients. The dose of intravenous ivuxolimab that patients received every 2 weeks ranged from 0.01 to 10 mg/kg.

Of note for this clone: The antigen is undetermined.

Study-level findings and limits: The study did not work out the antigen specificity of the expanded peripheral T cells.

V was trimmed by 5 bases and J by 3 bases, leaving 18 bases between them. This CDR3 contains 16 residues. Germline assignment: CDR1 SEHNR and CDR2 FQNEAQ (reference sequence). The table came from immunoSEQ multiplex PCR; TCRdb's copy has only in-frame clones and leaves some out. The sample lists about 64,000 clones, approximately 90% occurring once. The material sequenced was CD4+ or CD8+ T cells sorted from blood, taken in a trial of the OX40 agonist ivuxolimab. The chain employs TRBV7-9 and TRBJ2-3; D is perhaps TRBD2 (5 bases). The origin of this receptor is an adult with an advanced solid tumor such as melanoma, head and neck, liver or kidney cancer. The CDR3 sequence: CASSVNGITGTDTQYF. Here the CDR3 DNA reads TGTGCCAGCAGCGTTAACGGGATAACGGGAACAGATACGCAGTATTTT.